This record covers a single T cell receptor (beta chain). These data come from a study of blood T cell repertoires in COVID-19. Profiled with immunoSEQ multiplex PCR; TCRdb holds only in-frame clones, not every one. The table includes 150,000 to 200,000 clones, over 85% detected once. Germline values: CDR1 MGHDK, CDR2 SYGVNS. This CDR3 is built from 15 residues. V dropped 1 base and J dropped 5 bases, with 14 bases sitting between them. The sequenced sample was peripheral blood. The source of this sequence is a woman aged 60-70 years with COVID-19, enrolled during active disease. V usage is TRBV25-1 and J usage is TRBJ1-2, with D perhaps TRBD1 (5 bases). The CDR3 loop is CASSEWSGREYGYTF. DNA of the CDR3: TGTGCCAGCAGTGAATGGTCAGGGCGGGAGTATGGCTACACCTTC.